This TCR beta chain was documented in a study of blood T cell repertoires in COVID-19. At the level of the study: The study drew acute and convalescent COVID-19 samples from the United States, Italy and Spain. The analysed material was cDNA or gDNA that came from T cells, B-cell-depleted T cells, or PBMCs.

J was trimmed by 8 bases and V by 6 bases; bases with no gene match: 10. The length of the CDR3 is 14 residues. Germline V lookup: CDR1 LNHDA, CDR2 SQIVND (reference sequence). The table lists this clone with a few counts. Original handling: Estimates of nucleated cell counts were drawn from the amplification of reference gene primers. Some clones are missing from TCRdb's copy, which holds only in-frame ones; the method was immunoSEQ multiplex PCR. The V and J calls and clone size were taken over from that table, and D and trimming were inferred from the DNA. The sample lists 200,000 or so clones, about 90% seen once, with roughly 2.6% in the top ten.

Sequenced material: peripheral blood. The sequence derives from a woman aged 60-75 years with acute or convalescent COVID-19. The genes are TRBV19 and TRBJ1-2; 9 positions agree with TRBD1. The CDR3 nucleotides read TGTGCCAGTAGCGCCGGACAGGGGCATGGAGGCTACACCTTC. Amino acid sequence: CASSAGQGHGGYTF.